The T cell receptor beta chain described here comes from a study of shared clonotypes between healthy human individuals. Study-wide findings and caveats: Compared with clonotypes that all four donors shared, non-shared clonotypes had lower generation probabilities. A handful of donors showed sharing of around 5.3% of naive CD4 clonotypes.

Germline CDR1 ENHRY, CDR2 SYGVKD. This CDR3 is built from 12 residues. Between the trimmed V and J ends, which lost 6 bases and 5 bases, there was a span of 10 bases. In the authors' workflow: Filtering differed, since immunoSEQ gave only junction sequences and no quality scores. Assay: immunoSEQ multiplex PCR; the TCRdb copy retains only in-frame clones and omits some. The V and J calls and the clone size are those of that table, but D and trimming were determined from the DNA. The sample shows approximately 2,000,000 clones, just under 95% of them seen only once. As regards this clone: Its antigen is as yet unknown.

The receptor's source is a man younger than 35 in good health. Some clones in this sample may be carry-over from other donors' samples. The chain employs TRBV10-3 and TRBJ2-5, with D unresolved. The material sequenced was naive CD4+ T cells from PBMCs. Subset described: CD45RA+ positively selected. The CDR3 nucleotides read TGTGCCATCAGCCCGGGTAGGGAGACCCAGTACTTC. Its protein is CAISPGRETQYF.